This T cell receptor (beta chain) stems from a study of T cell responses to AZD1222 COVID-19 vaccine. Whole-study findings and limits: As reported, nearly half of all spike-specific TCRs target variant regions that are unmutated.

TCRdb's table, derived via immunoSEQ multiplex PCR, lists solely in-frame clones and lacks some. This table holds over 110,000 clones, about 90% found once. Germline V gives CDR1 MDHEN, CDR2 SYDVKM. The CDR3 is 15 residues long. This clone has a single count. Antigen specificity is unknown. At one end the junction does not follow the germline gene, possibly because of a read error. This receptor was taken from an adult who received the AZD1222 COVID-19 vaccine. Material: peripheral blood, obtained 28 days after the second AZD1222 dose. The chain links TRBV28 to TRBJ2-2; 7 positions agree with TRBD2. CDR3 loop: CASSLRGENSGELFF. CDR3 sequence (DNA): TGTGCCAGCAGTCTCCGGGGGGAGAACAGCGGGGAGCTGTTTTTT.